This is a list of T cell receptor beta chains from one sample in a study of regulatory T cells in long-lasting Graves disease. TCRdb re-derived calls from the multiplex PCR reads in MiXCR, one entry per CDR3 protein. Among some 560,000 distinct CDR3 sequences listed, roughly a sixth were seen once. These same data were also listed under a study on T cells in Graves' hyperthyroidism and ophthalmopathy.

The material was peripheral blood mononuclear cells (PBMCs), obtained at new diagnosis, from a patient treated with antithyroid drugs. The receptors originated from a woman aged 35-65 years with Graves disease. Both conserved end residues are part of each CDR3. D genes are given only for firm matches. Clone sizes are given selectively: once, few, many, or a class where the clone is expanded.

V	size	D	J	DNA	CDR3
TRBV7-2	many	TRBD2	TRBJ2-3	TGTGCCAGCAGCCCAGTAGGGCTAGCGGGAGGCACTAGCACAGATACGCAGTATTTT	CASSPVGLAGGTSTDTQYF
TRBV7-8	.	TRBD1	TRBJ2-7	TGTGCCAGCAGCTTACCCGGACAGGGGAAGGGGGCCTACGAGCAGTACTTC	CASSLPGQGKGAYEQYF
TRBV7-3	once	.	TRBJ2-1	TGTGCCAGCAGCTTAACAGGGGTAGGGAATGAGCAGTTCTTC	CASSLTGVGNEQFF
TRBV3-1	.	.	TRBJ2-7	TGTGCCAGTCAACCGGGACCCACCTACTACGAGCAGTACTTC	CASQPGPTYYEQYF
TRBV20-1	.	.	TRBJ1-3	TGCAGTGCCCGACGGGGGAGCTCTGGAAACACCATATATTTT	CSARRGSSGNTIYF
TRBV14	.	TRBD1	TRBJ2-5	TGTGCCAGCAGCCAACTCACAGGGGGACTAGAGACCCAGTACTTC	CASSQLTGGLETQYF
TRBV2	many	TRBD1	TRBJ1-2	TGTGCCAGCAGTGAAGTCCCAGGGGGCGGATTTTGGACCTTC	CASSEVPGGGFWTF
TRBV6-1	few	.	TRBJ1-5	TGTGCCACAAGGGGGGGCTATAGCAATCAGCCCCAGCATTTT	CATRGGYSNQPQHF
TRBV9	.	TRBD1	TRBJ2-2	TGTGCCAGCAGCCAGGCATTCGGCCTCAGGGGGCGAGGCACCGGGGAGCTGTTTTTT	CASSQAFGLRGRGTGELFF
TRBV6-1	few	.	TRBJ1-1	TGTGCCAGCAGCATGACGAACACTGAAGCTTTCTTT	CASSMTNTEAFF
TRBV11-2	many	TRBD1	TRBJ2-5	TGTGCCAGCGAAAGGGGGACTTATGGGACAGGGGGCCGAGAGACCCAGTACTTC	CASERGTYGTGGRETQYF
TRBV12-3/TRBV12-4	many	.	TRBJ1-1	TGTGCCAGCAGTTTAACCCACAGGAGAGCGAGAGCTTTCTTT	CASSLTHRRARAFF
TRBV2	few	.	TRBJ1-5	TGTGCCAGCACTGGGGGCCTTAATCAGCCCCAGCATTTT	CASTGGLNQPQHF
TRBV5-1	.	.	TRBJ2-7	TGCGCCAGCAGCTTGCGCAGGGAGCAGGAGCAGTACTTC	CASSLRREQEQYF
TRBV10-3	many	.	TRBJ2-3	TGTGCCATCAGCAAGAAAGGCTCAGATACGCAGTATTTT	CAISKKGSDTQYF
TRBV6-5	many	TRBD1	TRBJ2-7	TGTGCCAGCAGTTACGTCCCCGACAGGGGTTACGAGCAGTACTTC	CASSYVPDRGYEQYF
TRBV4-2	few	.	TRBJ1-2	TGTGCCAGCAGCCAAGATCGCGCGGCTCTCTATGGCTACACCTTC	CASSQDRAALYGYTF
TRBV27	.	.	TRBJ1-1	TGTGCCAGCAGTTTAGGAGGCACTGAAGTTTTCTTT	CASSLGGTEVFF
TRBV11-1	.	.	TRBJ2-1	TGTGCCGGCAGCTTCTCTAGGGCCACCCACAATGAGCAGTTCTTC	CAGSFSRATHNEQFF
TRBV3-1	.	.	TRBJ2-3	TGTGCCAGCAGCCAAGGAGAGTGGCTTCGGTGGACCCAGTATTTT	CASSQGEWLRWTQYF
TRBV12-3/TRBV12-4	many	.	TRBJ2-5	TGTGCCAGCAGCTTAATGGAGACCCAGTACTTC	CASSLMETQYF
TRBV10-3	few	.	TRBJ1-2	TGTGCCATCAGTGAGGCGTATGGCTACACCTTC	CAISEAYGYTF
TRBV20-1	once	TRBD2	TRBJ2-1	TGCAGTGCCCCCGGGGAGGCGGGGGGACCCTCCTACAATGAGCAGTTCTTC	CSAPGEAGGPSYNEQFF
TRBV11-2	.	.	TRBJ2-6	TGTGCCAGCAGCTTAGGGGAGGGCAGGGGGCCTGGGGCCAACGTCCTGACTTTC	CASSLGEGRGPGANVLTF
TRBV10-1	many	TRBD2	TRBJ2-1	TGCGCCAGCAGTGTTGCGGGGGGGCGTCGAAATGAGCAGTTCTTC	CASSVAGGRRNEQFF
TRBV30	.	TRBD1	TRBJ2-7	TGTGCCTGGATAACCGGGACAGGGGGATACGAGCAGTACTTC	CAWITGTGGYEQYF
TRBV6-2/TRBV6-3	.	.	TRBJ1-2	TGTGCCAGCAGTTACTCTTGGGCAGGGGAAGGTGGCTACACCTTC	CASSYSWAGEGGYTF
TRBV6-1	.	TRBD1	TRBJ2-7	TGTGCCAGCAGTGAGCCGGGGCGGACAGGGACATCCTACGAGCAGTACTTC	CASSEPGRTGTSYEQYF
TRBV7-2	many	.	TRBJ2-3	TGTGCCAGCAGCTTAGCGGCAGTTACAGATACGCAGTATTTT	CASSLAAVTDTQYF
TRBV2	many	.	TRBJ1-5	TGTGCCAGCAGTGAACGACAGGTCTATAGCAATCAGCCCCAGCATTTT	CASSERQVYSNQPQHF
TRBV20-1	many	TRBD1	TRBJ2-1	TGCAGTGCTCCAAACACAGGGGGCGCGTACAATGAGCAGTTCTTC	CSAPNTGGAYNEQFF
TRBV12-3/TRBV12-4	.	.	TRBJ1-4	TGTGCTAGCAGTCGGTCGGCGAATGAAAAACTGTTTTTT	CASSRSANEKLFF
TRBV5-6	.	.	TRBJ2-3	TGTGCCAGCAGCTTGGTTACTCGCGGGGGCCCAGGTACGCAGTATTTT	CASSLVTRGGPGTQYF
TRBV19	few	.	TRBJ1-5	TGTGCCAGTAGTCATGCATTTAGCAATCAGCCCCAGCATTTT	CASSHAFSNQPQHF
TRBV6-1	.	TRBD2	TRBJ2-3	TGTGCCAGCAGATTTGCAGCGGGGGGGCTGACAGATACGCAGTATTTT	CASRFAAGGLTDTQYF
TRBV3-1	many	TRBD1	TRBJ2-3	TGTGCCAGCAGCCTTCTTCAGGGGGTTACAGATACGCAGTATTTT	CASSLLQGVTDTQYF
TRBV12-3/TRBV12-4	many	.	TRBJ1-2	TGTGCCAGCAGTCACGGACGAGGGTCAGGCTATGGCTACACCTTC	CASSHGRGSGYGYTF
TRBV2	many	.	TRBJ1-1	TGTGCCAGCAAGTGGGAGAGCACTGAAGCTTTCTTT	CASKWESTEAFF
TRBV11-2	many	.	TRBJ1-2	TGTGCCAGCAGCCCCGCAGGGGACTATGGCTACACCTTC	CASSPAGDYGYTF
TRBV3-1	many	.	TRBJ1-2	TGTGCCAGCAGCCAGGGACCGATCAGCTATGGCTACACCTTC	CASSQGPISYGYTF
TRBV4-1	many	.	TRBJ2-1	TGCGCCAGCAGCCCCCGGTTGGGTGAGCAGTTCTTC	CASSPRLGEQFF
TRBV4-1	few	.	TRBJ1-2	TGCGCCAGCAGCCAAGAAGTGAGGGCATCCGATGGCTACACCTTC	CASSQEVRASDGYTF
TRBV29-1	many	TRBD1	TRBJ2-3	TGCAGCGTTGTACCAGCCAGGGGGACCACAGATACGCAGTATTTT	CSVVPARGTTDTQYF
TRBV30	.	.	TRBJ2-4	TGTGCCTGGAGTGCTGGACAGAAAAACATTCAGTACTTC	CAWSAGQKNIQYF
TRBV2	many	TRBD2	TRBJ2-2	TGTGCCAGCAGTGAATGGGGACTAACCTACACCGGGGAGCTGTTTTTT	CASSEWGLTYTGELFF
TRBV19	.	TRBD2	TRBJ2-3	TGTGCCAGTAGCCGTCTAGCGGGGAATAAAGATACGCAGTATTTT	CASSRLAGNKDTQYF
TRBV7-8	once	TRBD1	TRBJ2-1	TGTGCCAGCAGCCCCGGGACAGGGTTTCGAAATGAGCAGTTCTTC	CASSPGTGFRNEQFF
TRBV3-1	few	.	TRBJ1-1	TGTGCCAGCAGGGGGGCAGGGCAGAACACTGAAGCTTTCTTT	CASRGAGQNTEAFF
TRBV2	many	.	TRBJ2-1	TGTGCCAGCGGTGACAGTACCAATGAGCAGTTCTTC	CASGDSTNEQFF
TRBV27	few	.	TRBJ2-7	TGTGCCAGCAGTAGCGTGGGGCCCTACGAGCAGTACTTC	CASSSVGPYEQYF
TRBV6-1	.	TRBD1	TRBJ1-2	TGTGCCAGCAGTGAAGGAGGCCAGGGGGCGGGCTATGGCTACACCTTC	CASSEGGQGAGYGYTF
TRBV5-6	.	.	TRBJ1-1	TGTGCCAGCAGCCCCACGACAGTGAATGAAGCTTTCTTT	CASSPTTVNEAFF
TRBV20-1	few	.	TRBJ1-3	TGCAGTGCTAGTGACCCCAGAAGTAGCTCTGGAAACACCATATATTTT	CSASDPRSSSGNTIYF
TRBV12-3/TRBV12-4	few	.	TRBJ1-5	TGTGCCAGCAGTTTTATGGGCGGTAGCAATCAGCCCCAGCATTTT	CASSFMGGSNQPQHF
TRBV20-1	.	.	TRBJ2-3	TGCGGTACCCCTCGGGGAGATACGCAGTATTTT	CGTPRGDTQYF
TRBV11-2	many	.	TRBJ2-1	TGTGCCAGCAGCTTAGCAGGGCTCGGGGGCTATGAGCAGTTCTTC	CASSLAGLGGYEQFF
TRBV7-2	.	TRBD1	TRBJ2-5	TGTGCCAGCAGCCCCCACAGGGGGCCAGAGACCCAGTACTTC	CASSPHRGPETQYF